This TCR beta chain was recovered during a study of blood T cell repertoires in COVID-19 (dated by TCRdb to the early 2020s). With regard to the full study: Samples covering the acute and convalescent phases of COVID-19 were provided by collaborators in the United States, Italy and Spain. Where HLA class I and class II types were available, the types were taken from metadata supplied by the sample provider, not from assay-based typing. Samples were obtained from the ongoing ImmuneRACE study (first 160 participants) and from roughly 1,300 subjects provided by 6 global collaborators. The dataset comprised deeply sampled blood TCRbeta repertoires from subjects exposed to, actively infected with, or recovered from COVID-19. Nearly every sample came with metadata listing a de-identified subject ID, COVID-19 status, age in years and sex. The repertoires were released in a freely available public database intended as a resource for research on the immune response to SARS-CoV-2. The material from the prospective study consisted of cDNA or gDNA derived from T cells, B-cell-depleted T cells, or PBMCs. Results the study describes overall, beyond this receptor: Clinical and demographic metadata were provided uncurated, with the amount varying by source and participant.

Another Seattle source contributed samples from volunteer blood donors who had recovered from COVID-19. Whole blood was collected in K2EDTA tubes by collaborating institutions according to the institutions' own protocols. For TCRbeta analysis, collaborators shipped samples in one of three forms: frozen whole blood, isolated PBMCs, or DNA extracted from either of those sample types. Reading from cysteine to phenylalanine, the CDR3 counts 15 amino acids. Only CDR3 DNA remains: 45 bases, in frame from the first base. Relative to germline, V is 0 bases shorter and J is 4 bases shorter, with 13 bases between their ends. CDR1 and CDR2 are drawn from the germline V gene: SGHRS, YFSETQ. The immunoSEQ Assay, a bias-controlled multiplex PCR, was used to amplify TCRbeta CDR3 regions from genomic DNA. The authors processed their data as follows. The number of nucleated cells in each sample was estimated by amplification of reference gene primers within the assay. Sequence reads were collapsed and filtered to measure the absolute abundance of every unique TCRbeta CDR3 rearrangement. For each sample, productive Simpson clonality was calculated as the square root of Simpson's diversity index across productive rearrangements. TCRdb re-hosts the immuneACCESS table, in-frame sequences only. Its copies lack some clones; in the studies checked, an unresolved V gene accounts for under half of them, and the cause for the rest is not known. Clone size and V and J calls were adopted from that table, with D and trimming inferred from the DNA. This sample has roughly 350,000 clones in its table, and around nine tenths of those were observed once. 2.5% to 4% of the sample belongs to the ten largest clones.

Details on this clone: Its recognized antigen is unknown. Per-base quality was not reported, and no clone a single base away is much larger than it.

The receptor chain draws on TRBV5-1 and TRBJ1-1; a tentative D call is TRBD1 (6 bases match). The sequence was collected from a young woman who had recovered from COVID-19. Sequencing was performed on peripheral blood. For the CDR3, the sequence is CASSLGPGAGTEAFF. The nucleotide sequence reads TGCGCCAGCAGCTTGGGACCAGGGGCTGGCACTGAAGCTTTCTTT.